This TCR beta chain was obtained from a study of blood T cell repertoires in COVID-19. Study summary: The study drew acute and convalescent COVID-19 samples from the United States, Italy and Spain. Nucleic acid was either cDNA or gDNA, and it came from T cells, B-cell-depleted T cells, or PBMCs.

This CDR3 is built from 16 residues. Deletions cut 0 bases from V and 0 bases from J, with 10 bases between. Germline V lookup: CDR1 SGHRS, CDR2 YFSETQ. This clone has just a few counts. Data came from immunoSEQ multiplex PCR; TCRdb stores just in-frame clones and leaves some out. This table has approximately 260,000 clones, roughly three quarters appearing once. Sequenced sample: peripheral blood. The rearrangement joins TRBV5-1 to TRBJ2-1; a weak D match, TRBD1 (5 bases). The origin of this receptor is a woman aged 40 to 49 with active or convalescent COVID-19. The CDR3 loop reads CASSLAGHSSYNEQFF. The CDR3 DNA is TGCGCCAGCAGCTTGGCCGGACACAGCTCCTACAATGAGCAGTTCTTC.